Sequencing of this T cell receptor (beta chain) was carried out in a study of cytomegalovirus exposure and HLA in healthy donors. About the research overall: Sequencing of about 179 million T cells in an earlier analysis found 100 million to 140 million unique TCR beta sequences.

V shed 0 bases and J shed 8 bases, with 12 bases lying between them. The CDR3 sequence is 15 residues long. In germline, CDR1 is SGHDT, CDR2 YYEEEE. As regards this clone: What it recognizes is unknown.

Amplification used 60 Vbeta primers and 13 Jbeta primers. Some clones are missing from TCRdb's copy, which holds only in-frame ones; the method was immunoSEQ multiplex PCR. The repertoire shows more than 45,000 clones; the top ten hold around an eighth. General study points: Among TCR beta chains of equal frequency, HLA-associated ones were more clonally expanded in a later analysis. In an earlier analysis, most TCR beta V segments were productive about 87% or about 30% of the time. With later analysis, a missense DCLRE1C variant became linked to TCR beta V- and J-gene trimming.

This clonotype originated in a woman aged 55 to 70 in good health and CMV-seropositive. V and J are TRBV5-6 and TRBJ1-6; D gene ambiguous. Sequenced input: PBMCs. The CDR3 here is CASSLVRGFDSPLHF. The CDR3 DNA sequence: TGTGCCAGCAGCTTGGTGCGGGGTTTTGATTCACCCCTCCACTTT.